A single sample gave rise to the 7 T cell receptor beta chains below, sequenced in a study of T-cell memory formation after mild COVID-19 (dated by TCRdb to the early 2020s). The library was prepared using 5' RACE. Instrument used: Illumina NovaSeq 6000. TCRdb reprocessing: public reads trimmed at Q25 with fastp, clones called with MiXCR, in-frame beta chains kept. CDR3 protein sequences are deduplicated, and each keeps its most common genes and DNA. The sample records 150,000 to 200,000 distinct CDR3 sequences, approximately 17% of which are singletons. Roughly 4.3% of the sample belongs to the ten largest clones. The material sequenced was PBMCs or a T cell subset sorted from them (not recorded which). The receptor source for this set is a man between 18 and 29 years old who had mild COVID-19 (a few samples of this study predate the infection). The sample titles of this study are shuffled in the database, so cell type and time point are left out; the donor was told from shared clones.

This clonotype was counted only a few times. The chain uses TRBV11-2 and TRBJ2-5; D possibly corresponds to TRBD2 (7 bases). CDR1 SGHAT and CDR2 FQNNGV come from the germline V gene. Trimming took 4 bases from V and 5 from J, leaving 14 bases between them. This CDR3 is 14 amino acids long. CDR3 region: CASSSVGGRETQYF. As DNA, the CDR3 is TGTGCCAGCAGCTCCGTGGGGGGGCGGGAGACCCAGTACTTC.

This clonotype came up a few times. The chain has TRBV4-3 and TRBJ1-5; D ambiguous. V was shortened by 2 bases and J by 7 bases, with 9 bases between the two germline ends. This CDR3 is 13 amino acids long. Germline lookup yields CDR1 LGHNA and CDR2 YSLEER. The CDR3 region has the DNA TGCGCCAGCAGCCAAATGCCGGGACAGCCCCAGCATTTT. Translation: CASSQMPGQPQHF.

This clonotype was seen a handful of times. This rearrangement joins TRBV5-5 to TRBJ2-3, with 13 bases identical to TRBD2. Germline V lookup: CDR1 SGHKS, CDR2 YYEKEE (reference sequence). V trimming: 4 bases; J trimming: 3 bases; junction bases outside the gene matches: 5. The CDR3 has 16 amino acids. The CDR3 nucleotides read TGTGCCAGCAGCCCGGGACTAGCGGGGAAGACAGATACGCAGTATTTT. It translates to CASSPGLAGKTDTQYF.

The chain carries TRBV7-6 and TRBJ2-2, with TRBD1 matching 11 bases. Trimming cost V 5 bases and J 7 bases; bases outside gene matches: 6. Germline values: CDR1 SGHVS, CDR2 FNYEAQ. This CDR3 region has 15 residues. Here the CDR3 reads CASSPGQGVLGELFF. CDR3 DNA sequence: TGTGCCAGCAGCCCGGGACAGGGGGTTCTCGGGGAGCTGTTTTTT.

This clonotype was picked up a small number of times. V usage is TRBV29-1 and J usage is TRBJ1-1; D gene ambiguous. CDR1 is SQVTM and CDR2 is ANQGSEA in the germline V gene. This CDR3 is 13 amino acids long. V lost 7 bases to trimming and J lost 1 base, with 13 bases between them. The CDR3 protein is CSADPASNTEAFF. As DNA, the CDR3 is TGCAGCGCCGACCCGGCCTCGAACACTGAAGCTTTCTTT.

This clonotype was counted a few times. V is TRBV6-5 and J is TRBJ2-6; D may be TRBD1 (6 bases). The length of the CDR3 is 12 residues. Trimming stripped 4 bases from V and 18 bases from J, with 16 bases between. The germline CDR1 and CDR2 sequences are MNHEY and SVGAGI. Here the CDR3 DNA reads TGTGCCAGCAGTTCCAACGACAGGAAATGGACTTTC. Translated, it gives CASSSNDRKWTF.

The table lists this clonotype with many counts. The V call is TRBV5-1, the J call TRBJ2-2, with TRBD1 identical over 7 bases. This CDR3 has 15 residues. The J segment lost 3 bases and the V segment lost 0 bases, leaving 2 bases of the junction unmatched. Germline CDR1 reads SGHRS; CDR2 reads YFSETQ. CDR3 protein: CASSLAGTDTGELFF. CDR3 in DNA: TGCGCCAGCAGCTTGGCCGGGACAGACACCGGGGAGCTGTTTTTT.